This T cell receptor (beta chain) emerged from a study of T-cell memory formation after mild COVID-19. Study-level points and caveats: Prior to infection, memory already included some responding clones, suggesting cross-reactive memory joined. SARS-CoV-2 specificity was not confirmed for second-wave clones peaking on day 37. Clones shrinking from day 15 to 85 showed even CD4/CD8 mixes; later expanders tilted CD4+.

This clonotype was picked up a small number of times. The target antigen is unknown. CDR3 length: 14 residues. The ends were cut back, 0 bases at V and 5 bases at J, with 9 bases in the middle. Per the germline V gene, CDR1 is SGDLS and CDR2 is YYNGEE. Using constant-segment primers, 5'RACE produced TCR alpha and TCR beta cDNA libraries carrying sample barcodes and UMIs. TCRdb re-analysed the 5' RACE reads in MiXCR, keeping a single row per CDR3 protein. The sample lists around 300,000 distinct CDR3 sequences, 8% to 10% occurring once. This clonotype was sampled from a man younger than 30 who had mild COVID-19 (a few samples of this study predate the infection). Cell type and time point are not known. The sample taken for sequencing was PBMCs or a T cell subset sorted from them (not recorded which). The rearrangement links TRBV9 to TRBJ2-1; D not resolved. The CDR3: CASSVVGSDNEQFF. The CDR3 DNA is TGTGCCAGCAGCGTAGTCGGATCTGACAATGAGCAGTTCTTC.